These T cell receptor beta chains were read from a single sample in a study of blood T cell repertoires in COVID-19. Measured with immunoSEQ multiplex PCR; TCRdb has only the in-frame clones, and not every one. This sample has more than 400,000 clones, with around 85% found just once. The sequencing input was peripheral blood. These receptors all come from a human donor in a cohort sampled during active COVID-19. Both conserved end residues are part of each CDR3. A D gene is named only where the DNA matches it firmly. The size of a clone is reported for some rows only, either as once, few or many, or as a class for expanded clones.

size | D | J | V | CDR3 | DNA
. | . | TRBJ2-1 | TRBV5-4 | CASSSGYSAEQFF | TGTGCCAGCAGCTCTGGCTACAGTGCTGAGCAGTTCTTC
. | TRBD1 | TRBJ1-1 | TRBV4-1 | CASSREITGGLLTEAFF | TGCGCCAGCAGCCGAGAAATAACAGGGGGTCTTTTGACTGAAGCTTTCTTT
. | TRBD2 | TRBJ2-1 | TRBV6-2/TRBV6-3 | CASSYRGALAGISGEQFF | TGTGCCAGCAGTTACAGGGGCGCGCTAGCGGGAATAAGTGGGGAGCAGTTCTTC
. | TRBD1 | TRBJ2-2 | TRBV4-1 | CASSLDRVNTGELFF | TGCGCCAGCAGCCTGGACAGGGTCAACACCGGGGAGCTGTTTTTT
. | . | TRBJ1-2 | TRBV14 | CASSQESSYGYTF | TGTGCCAGCAGCCAAGAAAGTAGTTATGGCTACACCTTC
. | . | TRBJ2-2 | TRBV6-5 | CASKLAGQDTGELFF | TGTGCCAGCAAGTTGGCGGGGCAGGACACCGGGGAGCTGTTTTTT
many | TRBD1 | TRBJ1-2 | TRBV5-1 | CASSPRQGRMDGYTF | TGCGCCAGCAGCCCCAGACAGGGGAGAATGGATGGCTACACCTTC
. | . | TRBJ2-6 | TRBV5-1 | CASSALPSGANVLTF | TGCGCCAGCAGCGCGCTTCCCTCTGGGGCCAACGTCCTGACTTTC
few | . | TRBJ1-5 | TRBV7-2 | CASSLNPTGNQPQHF | TGTGCCAGCAGCTTAAACCCGACTGGCAATCAGCCCCAGCATTTT
. | TRBD1 | TRBJ1-4 | TRBV2 | CAGTGQNEKLFF | TGTGCCGGGACAGGGCAAAATGAAAAACTGTTTTTT
. | TRBD1 | TRBJ1-5 | TRBV6-1 | CASSSQTGYQPQHF | TGTGCCAGCAGTTCCCAGACAGGGTACCAGCCCCAGCATTTT
. | . | TRBJ2-5 | TRBV18 | CASSPAGETQYF | TGTGCCAGCTCACCGGCAGGGGAGACCCAGTACTTC
. | . | TRBJ1-1 | TRBV12-3/TRBV12-4 | CASSLRGLTEAFF | TGTGCCAGCAGTTTACGCGGCTTAACTGAAGCTTTCTTT
. | TRBD1 | TRBJ2-1 | TRBV7-9 | CASSFADRAPNEQFF | TGTGCCAGCAGCTTTGCGGACAGGGCTCCCAATGAGCAGTTCTTC
. | TRBD1 | TRBJ2-7 | TRBV30 | CAWKRDRIYEQYF | TGTGCCTGGAAAAGGGACAGGATCTACGAGCAGTACTTC
. | TRBD1 | TRBJ2-7 | TRBV27 | CASRRQGDREQYF | TGTGCCAGCAGGAGACAGGGGGACCGAGAGCAGTACTTC
. | . | TRBJ2-7 | TRBV28 | CASRGSAGYEQYF | TGTGCCAGCAGAGGCTCGGCGGGTTACGAGCAGTACTTC
. | . | TRBJ1-6 | TRBV12-3/TRBV12-4 | CASSGQPYSPLHF | TGTGCCAGCAGCGGACAGCCTTATTCACCCCTCCACTTT
. | TRBD1 | TRBJ1-5 | TRBV5-1 | CASSLEPQGRQPQHF | TGCGCCAGCAGCTTGGAACCACAGGGGAGGCAGCCCCAGCATTTT
once | . | TRBJ2-1 | TRBV5-1 | CASGIGSEQFF | TGCGCCAGCGGCATAGGGAGTGAGCAGTTCTTC
. | TRBD1 | TRBJ2-7 | TRBV19 | CASSWDGTGPYEQYF | TGTGCCAGTAGTTGGGACGGGACAGGGCCCTACGAGCAGTACTTC
. | TRBD2 | TRBJ2-3 | TRBV30 | CAWSKGLAGDTQYF | TGTGCCTGGAGTAAAGGACTAGCGGGAGATACGCAGTATTTT
many | . | TRBJ1-1 | TRBV19 | CASSSSAEGSFDTEAFF | TGTGCCAGTAGTAGCTCAGCGGAAGGCTCATTCGACACTGAAGCTTTCTTT
. | . | TRBJ1-5 | TRBV6-2/TRBV6-3 | CASSYRGNQPQHF | TGTGCCAGCAGTTATCGGGGCAATCAGCCCCAGCATTTT
. | . | TRBJ2-1 | TRBV19 | CASSDYSGSSYNEQFF | TGTGCCAGTAGTGACTATTCAGGAAGCTCCTACAATGAGCAGTTCTTC
. | . | TRBJ2-3 | TRBV5-1 | CASNERSPTTDTQYF | TGCGCCAGCAACGAGCGGAGCCCCACCACAGATACGCAGTATTTT
. | . | TRBJ1-5 | TRBV6-2/TRBV6-3 | CASSYMQGNQPQHF | TGTGCCAGCAGTTACATGCAGGGCAATCAGCCCCAGCATTTT
. | TRBD2 | TRBJ2-7 | TRBV10-2 | CASGSRLAATYEQYF | TGCGCCAGCGGTTCCAGACTAGCGGCAACCTACGAGCAGTACTTC
once | TRBD2 | TRBJ2-7 | TRBV10-1 | CASSDTSGRPPYEQYF | TGCGCCAGCAGTGATACTAGCGGGAGGCCTCCCTACGAGCAGTACTTC
. | TRBD2 | TRBJ2-2 | TRBV3-1/TRBV3-2 | CASSRGTTTGELFF | TGTGCCAGCAGCCGCGGGACTACCACCGGGGAGCTGTTTTTT
. | . | TRBJ1-5 | TRBV19 | CASAWGPNQPQHF | TGTGCCAGCGCGTGGGGGCCCAATCAGCCCCAGCATTTT
. | . | TRBJ2-3 | TRBV6-4 | CASSDSRRLADTQYF | TGTGCCAGCAGTGACAGTCGGCGACTTGCAGATACGCAGTATTTT
. | TRBD2 | TRBJ2-7 | TRBV6-5 | CASSLLAGAYEQYF | TGTGCCAGCAGTTTACTAGCGGGCGCCTACGAGCAGTACTTC
. | . | TRBJ2-7 | TRBV5-6 | CASSLGRYEQYF | TGTGCCAGCAGCTTGGGTCGCTACGAGCAGTACTTC
. | . | TRBJ2-3 | TRBV19 | CASSMNWQGNTDTQYF | TGTGCCAGTAGTATGAACTGGCAGGGTAACACAGATACGCAGTATTTT
. | TRBD2 | TRBJ2-3 | TRBV9 | CASSGARRESPDTQYF | TGTGCCAGCAGCGGGGCCCGGCGGGAGTCTCCAGATACGCAGTATTTT
once | TRBD2 | TRBJ2-1 | TRBV10-3 | CAISRGGSPDYNEQFF | TGTGCCATCAGTAGGGGCGGGAGTCCAGATTACAATGAGCAGTTCTTC
. | TRBD1 | TRBJ2-6 | TRBV11-2 | CASSFVRQGASGANVLTF | TGTGCCAGCAGCTTCGTTCGCCAGGGGGCTTCTGGGGCCAACGTCCTGACTTTC
. | . | TRBJ2-2 | TRBV27 | CASRRQPNTGELFF | TGTGCCAGCAGGAGGCAACCGAACACCGGGGAGCTGTTTTTT
once | . | TRBJ1-2 | TRBV28 | CASRGGPTTYGYTF | TGTGCCAGCAGGGGGGGACCGACGACCTATGGCTACACCTTC
. | . | TRBJ1-6 | TRBV30 | CAWSGRGASGNSPLHF | TGTGCCTGGAGCGGGAGGGGGGCATCGGGGAATTCACCCCTCCACTTT